This TCR beta chain stems from a study of cytomegalovirus exposure and HLA in healthy donors. Study outcomes and limitations: Despite most TCR sequences being rare, some public TCRs occurred in many donors. The tendency of first-cohort TCR clusters to co-occur in the roughly 130 validation repertoires was the finding of a later analysis. In vitro experiments confirmed that three CMV-associated chains were specific for CMV antigens.

The method was immunoSEQ multiplex PCR; TCRdb's version includes in-frame clones alone and lacks a portion of them. The table records about 150,000 clones, 90% to 95% of them present only once. Germline V lookup: CDR1 SGHVS, CDR2 FNYEAQ. This CDR3 region has 13 residues. The V end lost 5 bases, the J end lost 9 bases, and 14 bases lay between the germline ends. About this clone itself: Its antigen is not identified.

The specimen sequenced was PBMCs. The chain is built from TRBV7-6 and TRBJ2-1; D ambiguous. The sequence came from a young man in good health and CMV-seronegative. Here the CDR3 reads CASSQTSSFEQFF. The CDR3 region has the DNA TGTGCCAGCAGCCAGACTTCTAGTTTTGAGCAGTTCTTC.